This T cell receptor beta chain was obtained from a study of blood T cell repertoires in COVID-19. Study overall: Samples taken during acute and convalescent COVID-19 were collected in the United States, Italy and Spain. T cells, B-cell-depleted T cells, or PBMCs provided the cDNA or gDNA that served as material.

In the authors' workflow: Reference gene primer amplification yielded estimated nucleated cell counts. Clones were read by immunoSEQ multiplex PCR, and TCRdb kept only the in-frame ones, dropping some. V, J and clone size derive from that table, while D and trimming were established from the DNA sequence. The sample has 150,000 to 200,000 clones; around 89% are singletons. There are 13 residues in the CDR3. CDR1 LNHDA and CDR2 SQIVND come from the germline V gene (reference sequence). V was pared by 1 base and J by 1 base, with 5 bases between. This chain connects TRBV19 to TRBJ2-7; D is undetermined. Sequencing used peripheral blood. This receptor was identified in a man in his late teens or twenties who had recovered from COVID-19. The chain's CDR3 is CASSIGRSYEQYF. In nucleotides, the CDR3 is TGTGCCAGTAGTATAGGCAGGTCCTACGAGCAGTACTTC.